These T cell receptor beta chains were read from a single sample in a study of cytomegalovirus exposure and HLA in healthy donors. Assay: immunoSEQ multiplex PCR; the TCRdb copy retains only in-frame clones and omits some. The table includes 220,000 or so clones, around 87% detected once. Sequenced sample: PBMCs. These receptors were obtained from a woman aged 18 to 35 in good health and CMV-seropositive. The CDR3 runs from the conserved cysteine through the conserved F or W. A D gene is named only where the DNA matches it firmly. Clone size is not always given. Where it is, it says once, few, many or a class for expanded clones.

j_call clone_size d_call v_call cdr3_nt cdr3_aa
TRBJ1-1 NA NA TRBV27 TGTGCCAGCAGTTCGGGACAGAACACTGAAGCTTTCTTT CASSSGQNTEAFF
TRBJ2-1 NA NA TRBV7-8 TGTGCCAGCAGCTTAGTCGGGGCAGGGGTGGCCTACAATGAGCAGTTCTTC CASSLVGAGVAYNEQFF
TRBJ2-1 NA TRBD2 TRBV19 TGTGCCAGTAGTATAGGGGCTAGCGGGAGCAATGAGCAGTTCTTC CASSIGASGSNEQFF
TRBJ2-1 NA TRBD1 TRBV9 TGTGCCAGCAGCGTAGAGGGCCAGGGGGCGGCCAATGAGCAGTTCTTC CASSVEGQGAANEQFF
TRBJ1-1 once NA TRBV2 TGTGCCAGCAGTGAGACAGGCCTGAACACTGAAGCTTTCTTT CASSETGLNTEAFF
TRBJ1-2 few TRBD1 TRBV28 TGTGCCAGCAGGAACATGTTTGTTAGACCGGGACAGGTCTTTCGACCGAACTATGGCTACACCTTC CASRNMFVRPGQVFRPNYGYTF
TRBJ2-3 NA TRBD2 TRBV5-1 TGCGCCAGCACAAAGGACGGGGGGTACACAGATACGCAGTATTTT CASTKDGGYTDTQYF
TRBJ2-1 NA TRBD2 TRBV14 TGTGCCAGCAGCCTGGGACTAGCGGGAATGGTTGGATTATATGAGCAGTTCTTC CASSLGLAGMVGLYEQFF
TRBJ2-5 NA NA TRBV18 TGTGCCAGCTCACCCTCCCAAGAGACCCAGTACTTC CASSPSQETQYF
TRBJ2-1 NA TRBD2 TRBV4-2 TGTGCCAGCAGCCAAGCCAGCGGGGAACTCAATGAGCAGTTCTTC CASSQASGELNEQFF
TRBJ2-1 NA NA TRBV11-2 TGTGCCAGCAGCTCACTCCGGGAAAAGGAGCAGTTCTTC CASSSLREKEQFF
TRBJ1-5 NA NA TRBV5-8 TGTGCCAGCAGCTTGGTTTCTCCCCAGCATTTT CASSLVSPQHF
TRBJ2-7 NA NA TRBV4-1 TGCGCCAGCAGCCCCGCATTTCCCAGGGGAAATAAGGTGAGGGAGCAGTACTTC CASSPAFPRGNKVREQYF
TRBJ1-5 few NA TRBV7-2 TGTGCCAGCAGCTCCCCATTAGGCAATCAGCCCCAGCATTTT CASSSPLGNQPQHF
TRBJ1-1 NA TRBD1 TRBV28 TGTGCCAGCAGTTTAGAGGGGGCGAACACTGAAGCTTTCTTT CASSLEGANTEAFF
TRBJ2-7 once TRBD1 TRBV29-1 TGCAGCGTAGAGGGCTTGACAGGGGGCTTTAGCTACGAGCAGTACTTC CSVEGLTGGFSYEQYF
TRBJ2-7 NA TRBD2 TRBV27 TGTGCCAGCAGTTTGAGTTCAGGGACTATTCCCTACGAGCAGTACTTC CASSLSSGTIPYEQYF
TRBJ1-1 NA NA TRBV27 TGTGCCAGCAGTGCCTCCCAGACAGGATTTACTGAAGCTTTCTTT CASSASQTGFTEAFF
TRBJ2-3 NA TRBD1 TRBV6-5 TGTGCCAGCAGTGGTCGGGACAGGGGAACAGATACGCAGTATTTT CASSGRDRGTDTQYF
TRBJ2-7 NA NA TRBV7-2 TGTGCCAGCAGCTTAGCCTCAGGGAGAGGGAGGCTCTACGAGCAGTACTTC CASSLASGRGRLYEQYF
TRBJ2-1 NA NA TRBV30 TGTGCCTGGAGTGGATTACGGGAACTCGACAATGAGCAGTTCTTC CAWSGLRELDNEQFF
TRBJ2-7 NA TRBD1 TRBV7-3 TGTGCCAGCAGTCCAGGGGGCAACTCCTACGAGCAGTACTTC CASSPGGNSYEQYF
TRBJ2-5 NA TRBD2 TRBV30 TGTGCCTGGTCTAGCGGGAGGGCCAGGAAGACCCAGTACTTC CAWSSGRARKTQYF
TRBJ1-2 NA NA TRBV5-1 TGCGCCAGCAGCTTCAGCCTAACTAATGGCTACACCTTC CASSFSLTNGYTF
TRBJ2-2 NA NA TRBV6-1 TGTGCCAGCAGTGGACTAGTTACCGGGGAGCTGTTTTTT CASSGLVTGELFF
TRBJ1-5 NA TRBD1 TRBV28 TGTGCCAGCAGTTTATCGGGAATTATGACAGGGGGGGGCAATCAGCCCCAGCATTTT CASSLSGIMTGGGNQPQHF
TRBJ1-5 few NA TRBV7-8 TGTGCCAGCAGCTTAGGGCGGCTCGGGGATCAGCCCCAGCATTTT CASSLGRLGDQPQHF
TRBJ2-1 NA NA TRBV19 TGTGCCAGTAGTATTTGGGGGGATGAGCAGTTCTTC CASSIWGDEQFF
TRBJ1-2 few TRBD1 TRBV5-4 TGTGCCAGCAGCAGCCGGACAGGGGGCGCCGACGGCTACACCTTC CASSSRTGGADGYTF
TRBJ1-5 NA NA TRBV28 TGTGCCAGCAGTGACAGTGGGGATAGCAATCAGCCCCAGCATTTT CASSDSGDSNQPQHF
TRBJ1-5 few NA TRBV27 TGTGCCAGCAGTTTTAGACTGGACAATCAGCCCCAGCATTTT CASSFRLDNQPQHF
TRBJ2-7 NA NA TRBV5-6 TGTGCCAGCAGCTTTACAGGGATCCACGAGCAGTACTTC CASSFTGIHEQYF
TRBJ2-6 many NA TRBV6-4 TGTGCCAGCAGTGACTCCAGGGGATCGGGGGCCAACGTCCTGACTTTC CASSDSRGSGANVLTF
TRBJ1-3 NA NA TRBV30 TGTGCCTGGAATGCGGGGGCGGATGGAAACACCATATATTTT CAWNAGADGNTIYF
TRBJ2-7 NA NA TRBV11-2 TGTGCCAGCATCCCATGGGGGGCCTACGAGCAGTACTTC CASIPWGAYEQYF
TRBJ1-4 once NA TRBV30 TGTGCCTGGAGTACAGAAGGACAGTCGGGTTTT CAWSTEGQSGF
TRBJ2-2 once NA TRBV7-6 TGTGCCAGCAGCTTAGGACAGAGAAACACCGGGGAGCTGTTTTTT CASSLGQRNTGELFF
TRBJ1-1 once NA TRBV28 TGTGCCAGCAGTTTCTTAGAAGCTTTCTTT CASSFLEAFF
TRBJ2-1 NA TRBD2 TRBV14 TGTGCCAGCATCGCTAGCGGGAGACTCGGAGGGGCCTATGAGCAGTTCTTC CASIASGRLGGAYEQFF
TRBJ2-3 NA TRBD2 TRBV5-1 TGCGCCAGCAGCTTGGGTGTTAGCGGGAGGGTCACAGATACGCAGTATTTT CASSLGVSGRVTDTQYF
TRBJ2-7 NA NA TRBV9 TGTGCCAGCAGCGTATTTGACAGCTCCTACGAGCAGTACTTC CASSVFDSSYEQYF
TRBJ2-1 NA NA TRBV11-3 TGTGCCAGCAGCTTAGGAGGTGAGCAGTTCTTC CASSLGGEQFF
TRBJ2-7 NA NA TRBV14 TGTGCCAGCAGCCAAGATTCGAGTATGGCTGGGCTCTACGAGCAGTACTTC CASSQDSSMAGLYEQYF
TRBJ1-5 NA TRBD1 TRBV27 TGTGCCAGCAGTTTGGACAGGGGGGATCAGCCCCAGCATTTT CASSLDRGDQPQHF
TRBJ2-2 once NA TRBV5-4 TGTGCCAGCAGCCCCTACCCGACAGACACCGGGGAGCTGTTTTTT CASSPYPTDTGELFF
TRBJ1-1 NA NA TRBV18 TGTGCCAGCACCCGGGAGGGGGGCGTTGGCGCTTTCTTT CASTREGGVGAFF
TRBJ1-1 few NA TRBV5-4 TGTGCCAGCAGCTTGACAGTTGAGAACACTGAAGCTTTCTTT CASSLTVENTEAFF
TRBJ2-3 NA TRBD2 TRBV19 TGTGCCAGTAGTATAATCGCGGGAGAAGGGTCAGATACGCAGTATTTT CASSIIAGEGSDTQYF